The sequence of this T cell receptor (beta chain) was determined in a study of cytomegalovirus exposure and HLA in healthy donors. The CDR3 extends over 18 amino acids. V was cut by 4 bases and J by 10 bases, with 28 bases left in between. Germline V gene lookup returns CDR1 LGHNA and CDR2 YSLEER. 13 Jbeta primers and 60 Vbeta primers were used for the PCR. Here immunoSEQ multiplex PCR was the method, and the copy in TCRdb shows in-frame clones only, minus some. This table has under 200,000 clones, about three quarters appearing once. The clonotype originates from a young man in good health and CMV-seronegative. This rearrangement joins TRBV4-3 to TRBJ1-4; the D gene is possibly TRBD1 (6 bases). The sequenced sample was PBMCs. The CDR3 region has the DNA TGCGCCAGCAGCCTAAGCTTAGGGACACGGTCAATAACGGGAAAACTGTTTTTT. Translated, it gives CASSLSLGTRSITGKLFF.